The rows below give T cell receptor beta chains drawn from one sample of a study of CD8 T cells in ankylosing spondylitis. Each CDR3 protein gets one entry after TCRdb re-called the 5' RACE reads with MiXCR. The sample lists about 220,000 distinct CDR3 sequences, around a quarter occurring once. Sequencing input: blood, either unsorted or a sorted T cell fraction (not recorded which). These receptors were obtained from a male donor with ankylosing spondylitis or in good health (not recorded which). Both conserved end residues are part of each CDR3. D genes are given only for firm matches. For some rows the clone size is stated as once, few or many, or as a class when expanded; others skip it.

J: TRBJ2-5; size: many; D: -; V: TRBV20-1; DNA: TGCAGTGCTATTTCCCTTGGGCGGGATGAGACCCAGTACTTC; CDR3: CSAISLGRDETQYF
J: TRBJ1-6; size: many; D: -; V: TRBV5-6; DNA: TGTGCCAGCAGCTCGACGGGACACCGTAGCTCCTATAATTCACCCCTCCACTTT; CDR3: CASSSTGHRSSYNSPLHF
J: TRBJ2-7; size: -; D: TRBD1; V: TRBV12-3/TRBV12-4; DNA: TGTGCCAGCAGTTTAGCCCTGAGGGGGCCCTACGAGCAGTACTTC; CDR3: CASSLALRGPYEQYF
J: TRBJ2-7; size: -; D: TRBD2; V: TRBV12-3/TRBV12-4; DNA: TGTGCCAGCAGTTTAGGTCAGACTAGCGGGAGGGACGAGCAGTACTTC; CDR3: CASSLGQTSGRDEQYF
J: TRBJ1-5; size: few; D: -; V: TRBV20-1; DNA: TGCAGTACGACACTATCGGGTGGGGGGCCCCAGCATTTT; CDR3: CSTTLSGGGPQHF
J: TRBJ1-5; size: few; D: -; V: TRBV5-1; DNA: TGCGCCAGCAGTCAGGGAGGGGCGCGAAATCAGCCCCAGCATTTT; CDR3: CASSQGGARNQPQHF
J: TRBJ2-1; size: -; D: TRBD2; V: TRBV4-2; DNA: TGTGCCAGCAGCCAAGATGTGGCGCTAGCGGCGCCACCCTTCTTC; CDR3: CASSQDVALAAPPFF
J: TRBJ2-1; size: many; D: TRBD2; V: TRBV20-1; DNA: TGCAGTGCTAGAAGATGGGAGACTAGCGTGTCCAATGAGCAGTTCTTC; CDR3: CSARRWETSVSNEQFF
J: TRBJ2-2; size: many; D: -; V: TRBV18; DNA: TGTGCCAGCTCACCCGAGACTCCCGAGGGGGAGCTGTTTTTT; CDR3: CASSPETPEGELFF
J: TRBJ2-1; size: many; D: TRBD2; V: TRBV6-5; DNA: TGTGCCAGCAGTTACGGGACTAGCGCTTACAATGAGCAGTTCTTC; CDR3: CASSYGTSAYNEQFF